This paragraph covers one T cell receptor beta chain sequence. The target antigen is unknown. This table comes from immunoSEQ multiplex PCR, and its TCRdb copy is limited to in-frame clones, with some not included. The sample includes tens of thousands of clones, nearly 90% of them seen just once. The data stem from a study of graft-versus-host responses after intestinal transplantation. The CDR3 spans 12 residues. Germline V gene lookup returns CDR1 MDHEN and CDR2 SYDVKM. Trimming stripped 8 bases from V and 3 bases from J, with 10 bases between. Study-wide results and caveats: In recipient marrow, GvH clones were found, and some appeared first in ileum or blood.

The chain links TRBV28 to TRBJ1-1, with D hard to call. This receptor was identified in a human donor who was the organ donor for an intestinal transplant. The sequenced sample was unstimulated CD8+ T cells sorted from spleen or lymph node cells, obtained before transplant. CDR3 in amino acids: CASAWRDTEAFF. Written as DNA, the CDR3 is TGTGCCAGCGCTTGGCGGGACACTGAAGCTTTCTTT.